This T cell receptor beta chain was captured in a study of control samples from healthy donors and cancer patients. The CDR3 sequence is 15 residues long. Germline CDR1 reads MNHEY; CDR2 reads SMNVEV (reference sequence). V was clipped by 2 bases and J by 4 bases, with 14 bases between them. A single count supports this clone. Profiled with immunoSEQ multiplex PCR; TCRdb holds only in-frame clones, not every one. This repertoire shows 65,000 to 85,000 clones, around 87% found once; its top ten account for under 3%. The TCR sequence derives from a woman in her forties or fifties with head and neck cancer. The rearrangement links TRBV27 to TRBJ1-2; D is possibly TRBD1 (6 bases). Sequencing was carried out using PBMCs. The CDR3 DNA reads as TGTGCCAGCAGTTTAGCCGGGACACCCGTCTATGGCTACACCTTC. Encoded protein: CASSLAGTPVYGYTF.